This T cell receptor (beta chain) was sequenced for a study of identifying expanded T cells in peripheral blood. This table comes from immunoSEQ multiplex PCR, and its TCRdb copy is limited to in-frame clones, with some not included. The sample comprises 90,000 to 100,000 clones, approximately 86% of which are singletons, and around 5.9% rests with the top ten. No infections or other immune events were documented during collection. The trim removed 7 bases at V and 4 bases at J, leaving 13 bases unmatched. The CDR3 totals 17 residues. CDR1 is SNHLY and CDR2 is FYNNEI in the germline V gene. A word on this clone: Its specificity is unknown.

General observations from the study: Clone count variance between roughly 2-week samples rose with total template count. Over approximately two and four weeks, about 17 and 20 clones changed, versus approximately 1.2 between replicates.

The chain is built from TRBV2 and TRBJ2-2; 9 bases are shared with TRBD1. The sequencing sample was made of blood. This receptor was obtained from a person aged 18-70 years in good health. CDR3 DNA sequence: TGTGCCAGCATCCTGAGTGGGGGACAGGGTGGCACCGGGGAGCTGTTTTTT. Translation: CASILSGGQGGTGELFF. Using reference TRBV2 and TRBJ2-2 for the parts outside the CDR3, the full variable domain is EPEVTQTPSHQVTQMGQEVILRCVPISNHLYFYWYRQILGQKVEFLVSFYNNEISEKSEIFDDQFSVERPDGSNFTLKIRSTKLEDSAMYFCASILSGGQGGTGELFFGEGSRLTVL.